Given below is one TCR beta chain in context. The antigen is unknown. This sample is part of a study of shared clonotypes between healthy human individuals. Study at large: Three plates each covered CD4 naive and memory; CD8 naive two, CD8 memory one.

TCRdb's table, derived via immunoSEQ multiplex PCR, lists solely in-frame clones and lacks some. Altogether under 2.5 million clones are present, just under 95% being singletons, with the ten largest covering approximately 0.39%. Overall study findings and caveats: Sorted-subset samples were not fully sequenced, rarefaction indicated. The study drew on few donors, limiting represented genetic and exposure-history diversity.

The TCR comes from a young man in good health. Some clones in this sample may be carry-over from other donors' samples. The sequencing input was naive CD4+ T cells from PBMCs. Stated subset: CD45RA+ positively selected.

The CDR3 DNA is TGCGCCAGCAGCTCCGGGACTAGCGGGCCAGGCACAGATACGCAGTATTTT. It codes for CASSSGTSGPGTDTQYF. V is TRBV5-1 and J is TRBJ2-3; 12 bases agree with TRBD2. With V trimmed by 3 bases and J by 1 base, 6 bases remained unmatched. There are 17 residues in the CDR3. CDR1 SGHRS and CDR2 YFSETQ come from the germline V gene. The variable domain in full, with the rest retrieved from reference TRBV5-1 and TRBJ2-3, is KAGVTQTPRYLIKTRGQQVTLSCSPISGHRSVSWYQQTPGQGLQFLFEYFSETQRNKGNFPGRFSGRQFSNSRSEMNVSTLELGDSALYLCASSSGTSGPGTDTQYFGPGTRLTVL.